Below, 5 T cell receptor beta chains from the same sample are listed, as sequenced in a study of T cells in localized non-small cell lung cancer. Sequencing was performed with immunoSEQ multiplex PCR; in TCRdb, only in-frame clones are kept and a portion is missing. The repertoire holds tens of thousands of clones, with 92% as singletons. The sample consisted of peripheral blood mononuclear cells, taken before any cancer treatment. Receptor source: a woman aged 40 to 75 with stage III lung adenocarcinoma.

This sequence joins TRBV6-5 and TRBJ1-1; 9 nucleotides line up with TRBD1. V lost 5 bases and J lost 8; bases outside the gene matches: 6. Germline CDR1 reads MNHEY; CDR2 reads SVGAGI. This CDR3 comprises 13 residues. The CDR3 region is CASSPGQGAEAFF. The CDR3 DNA is TGTGCCAGCAGTCCGGGACAGGGAGCAGAAGCTTTCTTT.

The rearrangement uses TRBV5-1 and TRBJ2-5, with TRBD2 identical over 8 bases. This CDR3 comprises 15 residues. V shed 4 bases and J 5 bases; nucleotides not matched to a gene: 10. CDR1 SGHRS and CDR2 YFSETQ come from the germline V gene. The CDR3 DNA reads as TGCGCCAGCAGCCAAATACCGGGCGGGGGGGAGACCCAGTACTTC. Protein product: CASSQIPGGGETQYF.

DNA for the CDR3: TGTGCCAGTAGTAGTATTGGCGGGGACACATCCTCTGAAGCTTTCTTT. Its translation: CASSSIGGDTSSEAFF. The chain joins TRBV19 to TRBJ1-1; weak D call: TRBD1 (6 bases). This CDR3 spans 16 amino acids. Germline V gene data show CDR1 as LNHDA and CDR2 as SQIVND (reference sequence). Trimming stripped 4 bases from V and 6 bases from J, with 21 bases between.

As DNA, the CDR3 is TGTGCCAGCAGCTTGGGAGGAGGAGGTTCTTACAACGAGCAGTACTTC. It specifies CASSLGGGGSYNEQYF. The chain combines TRBV5-4 with TRBJ2-7, with D tentatively TRBD2 (5 bases). Germline loops: CDR1 SGHNT, CDR2 YYREEE (reference sequence). V was cut by 0 bases and J by 5 bases, with 18 bases left in between. This CDR3 region has 16 residues.

J is TRBJ2-4 and V is TRBV5-4; a possible D gene is TRBD2 (5 bases). The germline V and J ends were trimmed by 0 bases and 11 bases, with 9 bases remaining between them. The CDR3 is made up of 12 amino acids. Germline V CDR1 and CDR2: SGHNT, YYREEE (reference sequence). Written as DNA, the CDR3 is TGTGCCAGCAGCTTGGACGCCGGGGTTCAGTACTTC. Translation: CASSLDAGVQYF.